The 5 T cell receptor beta chains below come from one sample, sequenced in a study of cytomegalovirus exposure and HLA in healthy donors. Primers for the PCR totalled 60 Vbeta and 13 Jbeta. TCRdb's copy holds only in-frame clones and misses some; the assay was immunoSEQ multiplex PCR. The sample records about 200,000 clones, about 74% being singletons. Material: PBMCs. The receptors stem from a man aged 35-49 years in good health and CMV-seronegative.

The chain couples TRBV5-6 to TRBJ1-5; 8 bases are shared with TRBD1. The germline gives CDR1 SGHDT, CDR2 YYEEEE. V lost 4 bases and J lost 6; bases outside the gene matches: 6. This CDR3 is 14 amino acids long. The DNA of the CDR3 is TGTGCCAGCAGCAAGACAGGGGCGGGTCAGCCCCAGCATTTT. Translating gives CASSKTGAGQPQHF.

This clone came up a few times. V is TRBV4-1 and J is TRBJ1-1; TRBD1 is a possible D gene (5 bases). With 8 bases removed from V and 4 bases from J, the gap between germline ends came to 14 bases. Germline V gene sequence: CDR1 MGHRA, CDR2 YSYEKL. The CDR3 loop spans 13 amino acids. The CDR3 nucleotides read TGCGCCAGCTCGGGGGTTTTGGCCACTGAAGCTTTCTTT. Translated: CASSGVLATEAFF.

As for this clone: One end of the junction fails to match germline, which may point to a read error. The chain has TRBV7-9 and TRBJ2-6; D might be TRBD1 (5 bases). The germline V gene has CDR1 SEHNR and CDR2 FQNEAQ (reference sequence). The CDR3 is 15 residues long. The CDR3 loop is CSSSLSGSGANVLTF. The CDR3 bases are TGTTCCAGCAGCTTATCAGGGTCTGGGGCCAACGTCCTGACTTTC.

V is TRBV19 and J is TRBJ2-7, with 12 positions matching TRBD1. The CDR3 has 15 residues. Germline-derived CDR1 and CDR2 are LNHDA and SQIVND (reference sequence). Trimming took 5 bases from V and 4 from J; bases not matched to a gene: 6. In DNA, the CDR3 is TGTGCCAGTAGTGAACCGGGACAGGGGGCTTACGAGCAGTACTTC. Translation gives CASSEPGQGAYEQYF. The entire variable domain, with the rest obtained from reference TRBV19 and TRBJ2-7, is as follows: DGGITQSPKYLFRKEGQNVTLSCEQNLNHDAMYWYRQDPGQGLRLIYYSQIVNDFQKGDIAEGYSVSREKKESFPLTVTSAQKNPTAFYLCASSEPGQGAYEQYFGPGTRLTVT.

The chain couples TRBV7-8 to TRBJ2-2, with 8 bases matching TRBD1. Per germline, CDR1 SGHVS and CDR2 FQNEAQ. CDR3 length: 19 amino acids. The trim removed 2 bases at V and 5 bases at J, leaving 16 bases unmatched. The CDR3 coding sequence is TGTGCCAGCAGCTTAAGCCTCCTGGACAGGGTAAAAATAACCGGGGAGCTGTTTTTT. Translation gives CASSLSLLDRVKITGELFF.